The clone carrying this T cell receptor (beta chain) was observed a handful of times. Its antigen is currently unknown. These data originate in a study of T cell repertoires in cytomegalovirus infection. At the level of the study: CMV epitopes, recently identified HLA-C-restricted and well-studied HLA-B-restricted, were used. Signatures in public TCR beta sequences pointed to both CMV infection and matching HLA type.

Whole-study results and caveats: Within the response measured ex vivo, HLA-C-restricted CMV-specific TCR beta clonotypes were dominant.

TCRdb reanalysed the reads using MiXCR and keeps one entry per CDR3 protein. Altogether some 150,000 distinct CDR3 sequences are present, over 25% being singletons, with the ten largest covering roughly half. The sequences come from CD8+ T cells from cultured PBMCs, collected from culture after CMV antigen stimulation. This sequence originates from a human donor in good health (CMV status not recorded). Some clones in this sample may be carry-over from other donors' samples.

DNA of the CDR3: TGTGCCACCAGAGACGACAGGGGAGACCCCTACGAGCAGTACTTC. Translation gives CATRDDRGDPYEQYF. The chain uses TRBV24-1 and TRBJ2-7, with 8 bases that match TRBD1. The trim removed 7 bases at V and 2 bases at J, leaving 9 bases unmatched. This CDR3 is 15 amino acids long. Germline CDR1 reads KGHDR; CDR2 reads SFDVKD.